Listed here are 10 T cell receptor beta chains from one sample, sequenced in a study of blood T cells in healthy people across ages. Primed by a sample-barcoded 5' primer and a J-beta primer mix, a second PCR proceeded for roughly 7 to 12 cycles. MiXCR, run by TCRdb on the 5' RACE reads, gives a single entry per CDR3 protein. The sample holds 1.8 million or so distinct CDR3 sequences; around 42% are singletons and the top ten take 20% to 25%. The source material was blood. The receptors stem from a human donor in good health.

The chain is built from TRBV18 and TRBJ2-5, with 7 bases matching TRBD1. With 5 bases clipped from V and 4 bases from J, the junction kept 10 bases outside the gene matches. Germline CDR1 is KGHSH and CDR2 is LQKENI. This CDR3 has 15 amino acids. The CDR3: CASSSTGTEGETQYF. For the CDR3, the DNA is TGTGCCAGCTCATCGACCGGGACAGAGGGAGAGACCCAGTACTTC. The full variable domain, its missing parts supplied by reference TRBV18 and TRBJ2-5, is NAGVMQNPRHLVRRRGQEARLRCSPMKGHSHVYWYRQLPEEGLKFMVYLQKENIIDESGMPKERFSAEFPKEGPSILRIQQVVRGDSAAYFCASSSTGTEGETQYFGPGTRLLVL.

CDR3 in amino acids: CATSAGTSGGNEQFF. CDR3 DNA: TGTGCCACCAGTGCCGGGACTAGCGGGGGCAATGAGCAGTTCTTC. The chain employs TRBV24-1 and TRBJ2-1; the match to TRBD2 covers 14 bases. The V segment lost 5 bases and the J segment 6 bases; nucleotides outside the gene matches: 2. The germline V gene encodes CDR1 KGHDR and CDR2 SFDVKD. This CDR3 region has 15 residues.

This clonotype was picked up a small number of times. V and J are TRBV10-3 and TRBJ1-2, with no clear D. Germline V gives CDR1 ENHRY, CDR2 SYGVKD. There are 14 residues in the CDR3. Trimming removed 2 bases at V and 8 bases at J, with 15 bases between. The CDR3, as DNA: TGTGCCATCAGTGAGCCCTCCGATGGATGGGGCTACACCTTC. The encoded protein is CAISEPSDGWGYTF.

The CDR3 is CASSPHGPGKGEQYF. In nucleotides, the CDR3 is TGTGCCAGCAGCCCGCACGGGCCAGGGAAAGGCGAGCAGTACTTC. The chain joins TRBV7-2 to TRBJ2-7; D is possibly TRBD1 (5 bases). Germline V gene lookup returns CDR1 SGHTA and CDR2 FQGNSA. With 5 bases removed from V and 6 bases from J, the gap between germline ends came to 20 bases. CDR3 size: 15 residues.

The chain employs TRBV15 and TRBJ2-1, with TRBD1 identical over 11 bases. The CDR3 length is 15 residues. Germline trimming cut 3 bases from V and 3 bases from J; bases unmatched to any gene: 1. Germline CDR1 reads LNHNV; CDR2 reads YYDKDF (reference sequence). In nucleotides, the CDR3 is TGTGCCACCAGCAGGGGACAGGGGGACTACAATGAGCAGTTCTTC. Residues: CATSRGQGDYNEQFF. Complete variable domain (other parts from reference TRBV15 and TRBJ2-1): DAMVIQNPRYQVTQFGKPVTLSCSQTLNHNVMYWYQQKSSQAPKLLFHYYDKDFNNEADTPDNFQSRRPNTSFCFLDIRSPGLGDTAMYLCATSRGQGDYNEQFFGPGTRLTVL.

In its sample, this clonotype was seen a few times. V is TRBV25-1 and J is TRBJ2-3; TRBD1 might be the D (6 bases). The CDR3 spans 14 residues. V was pared by 4 bases and J by 4 bases, with 12 bases between. CDR1 is MGHDK, CDR2 SYGVNS, per germline. The CDR3: CASSGQGTADTQYF. The CDR3 bases are TGTGCCAGCAGTGGGCAGGGGACGGCAGATACGCAGTATTTT.

In its sample, this clonotype was seen a few times. The chain carries TRBV11-2 and TRBJ2-5; perhaps TRBD2 as D (5 bases). Trimming pared 1 base from V and 5 bases from J, leaving 20 bases between. CDR1 and CDR2 from the germline V gene are SGHAT and FQNNGV. The CDR3 length is 17 residues. CDR3 residues: CASSLVVRGKGSETQYF. CDR3 nucleotides: TGTGCCAGCAGCTTAGTGGTTCGGGGTAAAGGTAGCGAGACCCAGTACTTC.

This clonotype was seen a handful of times. The chain combines TRBV12-3 or TRBV12-4 with TRBJ2-2; 7 nucleotides agree with TRBD1. V trimming: 6 bases; J trimming: 5 bases; junction bases outside the gene matches: 6. CDR3 length: 14 amino acids. The CDR3, as DNA: TGTGCCAGCAGACAGGGGTTTGGGACCGGGGAGCTGTTTTTT. As protein: CASRQGFGTGELFF.

A single count supports this clonotype. The chain uses TRBV11-2 and TRBJ1-6; 9 bases line up with TRBD1. The CDR3 covers 15 residues. Germline CDR1 reads SGHAT; CDR2 reads FQNNGV. The V segment lost 5 bases and the J segment 7 bases; nucleotides outside the gene matches: 6. This CDR3 is CASSLRQGVNSPLHF. The CDR3 nucleotides read TGTGCCAGCAGCCTCAGACAGGGGGTGAATTCACCCCTCCACTTT.

This chain connects TRBV11-3 to TRBJ2-3; 10 positions agree with TRBD2. The germline gives CDR1 SGHNT, CDR2 YENEEA. The CDR3 spans 16 residues. Trimming at V came to 0 bases and at J to 8 bases, leaving 8 bases not matched to a gene. The CDR3 DNA is TGTGCCAGCAGCTTAGAAGCGGGGGGGCCCCCTGGTACGCAGTATTTT. Translated, it gives CASSLEAGGPPGTQYF.